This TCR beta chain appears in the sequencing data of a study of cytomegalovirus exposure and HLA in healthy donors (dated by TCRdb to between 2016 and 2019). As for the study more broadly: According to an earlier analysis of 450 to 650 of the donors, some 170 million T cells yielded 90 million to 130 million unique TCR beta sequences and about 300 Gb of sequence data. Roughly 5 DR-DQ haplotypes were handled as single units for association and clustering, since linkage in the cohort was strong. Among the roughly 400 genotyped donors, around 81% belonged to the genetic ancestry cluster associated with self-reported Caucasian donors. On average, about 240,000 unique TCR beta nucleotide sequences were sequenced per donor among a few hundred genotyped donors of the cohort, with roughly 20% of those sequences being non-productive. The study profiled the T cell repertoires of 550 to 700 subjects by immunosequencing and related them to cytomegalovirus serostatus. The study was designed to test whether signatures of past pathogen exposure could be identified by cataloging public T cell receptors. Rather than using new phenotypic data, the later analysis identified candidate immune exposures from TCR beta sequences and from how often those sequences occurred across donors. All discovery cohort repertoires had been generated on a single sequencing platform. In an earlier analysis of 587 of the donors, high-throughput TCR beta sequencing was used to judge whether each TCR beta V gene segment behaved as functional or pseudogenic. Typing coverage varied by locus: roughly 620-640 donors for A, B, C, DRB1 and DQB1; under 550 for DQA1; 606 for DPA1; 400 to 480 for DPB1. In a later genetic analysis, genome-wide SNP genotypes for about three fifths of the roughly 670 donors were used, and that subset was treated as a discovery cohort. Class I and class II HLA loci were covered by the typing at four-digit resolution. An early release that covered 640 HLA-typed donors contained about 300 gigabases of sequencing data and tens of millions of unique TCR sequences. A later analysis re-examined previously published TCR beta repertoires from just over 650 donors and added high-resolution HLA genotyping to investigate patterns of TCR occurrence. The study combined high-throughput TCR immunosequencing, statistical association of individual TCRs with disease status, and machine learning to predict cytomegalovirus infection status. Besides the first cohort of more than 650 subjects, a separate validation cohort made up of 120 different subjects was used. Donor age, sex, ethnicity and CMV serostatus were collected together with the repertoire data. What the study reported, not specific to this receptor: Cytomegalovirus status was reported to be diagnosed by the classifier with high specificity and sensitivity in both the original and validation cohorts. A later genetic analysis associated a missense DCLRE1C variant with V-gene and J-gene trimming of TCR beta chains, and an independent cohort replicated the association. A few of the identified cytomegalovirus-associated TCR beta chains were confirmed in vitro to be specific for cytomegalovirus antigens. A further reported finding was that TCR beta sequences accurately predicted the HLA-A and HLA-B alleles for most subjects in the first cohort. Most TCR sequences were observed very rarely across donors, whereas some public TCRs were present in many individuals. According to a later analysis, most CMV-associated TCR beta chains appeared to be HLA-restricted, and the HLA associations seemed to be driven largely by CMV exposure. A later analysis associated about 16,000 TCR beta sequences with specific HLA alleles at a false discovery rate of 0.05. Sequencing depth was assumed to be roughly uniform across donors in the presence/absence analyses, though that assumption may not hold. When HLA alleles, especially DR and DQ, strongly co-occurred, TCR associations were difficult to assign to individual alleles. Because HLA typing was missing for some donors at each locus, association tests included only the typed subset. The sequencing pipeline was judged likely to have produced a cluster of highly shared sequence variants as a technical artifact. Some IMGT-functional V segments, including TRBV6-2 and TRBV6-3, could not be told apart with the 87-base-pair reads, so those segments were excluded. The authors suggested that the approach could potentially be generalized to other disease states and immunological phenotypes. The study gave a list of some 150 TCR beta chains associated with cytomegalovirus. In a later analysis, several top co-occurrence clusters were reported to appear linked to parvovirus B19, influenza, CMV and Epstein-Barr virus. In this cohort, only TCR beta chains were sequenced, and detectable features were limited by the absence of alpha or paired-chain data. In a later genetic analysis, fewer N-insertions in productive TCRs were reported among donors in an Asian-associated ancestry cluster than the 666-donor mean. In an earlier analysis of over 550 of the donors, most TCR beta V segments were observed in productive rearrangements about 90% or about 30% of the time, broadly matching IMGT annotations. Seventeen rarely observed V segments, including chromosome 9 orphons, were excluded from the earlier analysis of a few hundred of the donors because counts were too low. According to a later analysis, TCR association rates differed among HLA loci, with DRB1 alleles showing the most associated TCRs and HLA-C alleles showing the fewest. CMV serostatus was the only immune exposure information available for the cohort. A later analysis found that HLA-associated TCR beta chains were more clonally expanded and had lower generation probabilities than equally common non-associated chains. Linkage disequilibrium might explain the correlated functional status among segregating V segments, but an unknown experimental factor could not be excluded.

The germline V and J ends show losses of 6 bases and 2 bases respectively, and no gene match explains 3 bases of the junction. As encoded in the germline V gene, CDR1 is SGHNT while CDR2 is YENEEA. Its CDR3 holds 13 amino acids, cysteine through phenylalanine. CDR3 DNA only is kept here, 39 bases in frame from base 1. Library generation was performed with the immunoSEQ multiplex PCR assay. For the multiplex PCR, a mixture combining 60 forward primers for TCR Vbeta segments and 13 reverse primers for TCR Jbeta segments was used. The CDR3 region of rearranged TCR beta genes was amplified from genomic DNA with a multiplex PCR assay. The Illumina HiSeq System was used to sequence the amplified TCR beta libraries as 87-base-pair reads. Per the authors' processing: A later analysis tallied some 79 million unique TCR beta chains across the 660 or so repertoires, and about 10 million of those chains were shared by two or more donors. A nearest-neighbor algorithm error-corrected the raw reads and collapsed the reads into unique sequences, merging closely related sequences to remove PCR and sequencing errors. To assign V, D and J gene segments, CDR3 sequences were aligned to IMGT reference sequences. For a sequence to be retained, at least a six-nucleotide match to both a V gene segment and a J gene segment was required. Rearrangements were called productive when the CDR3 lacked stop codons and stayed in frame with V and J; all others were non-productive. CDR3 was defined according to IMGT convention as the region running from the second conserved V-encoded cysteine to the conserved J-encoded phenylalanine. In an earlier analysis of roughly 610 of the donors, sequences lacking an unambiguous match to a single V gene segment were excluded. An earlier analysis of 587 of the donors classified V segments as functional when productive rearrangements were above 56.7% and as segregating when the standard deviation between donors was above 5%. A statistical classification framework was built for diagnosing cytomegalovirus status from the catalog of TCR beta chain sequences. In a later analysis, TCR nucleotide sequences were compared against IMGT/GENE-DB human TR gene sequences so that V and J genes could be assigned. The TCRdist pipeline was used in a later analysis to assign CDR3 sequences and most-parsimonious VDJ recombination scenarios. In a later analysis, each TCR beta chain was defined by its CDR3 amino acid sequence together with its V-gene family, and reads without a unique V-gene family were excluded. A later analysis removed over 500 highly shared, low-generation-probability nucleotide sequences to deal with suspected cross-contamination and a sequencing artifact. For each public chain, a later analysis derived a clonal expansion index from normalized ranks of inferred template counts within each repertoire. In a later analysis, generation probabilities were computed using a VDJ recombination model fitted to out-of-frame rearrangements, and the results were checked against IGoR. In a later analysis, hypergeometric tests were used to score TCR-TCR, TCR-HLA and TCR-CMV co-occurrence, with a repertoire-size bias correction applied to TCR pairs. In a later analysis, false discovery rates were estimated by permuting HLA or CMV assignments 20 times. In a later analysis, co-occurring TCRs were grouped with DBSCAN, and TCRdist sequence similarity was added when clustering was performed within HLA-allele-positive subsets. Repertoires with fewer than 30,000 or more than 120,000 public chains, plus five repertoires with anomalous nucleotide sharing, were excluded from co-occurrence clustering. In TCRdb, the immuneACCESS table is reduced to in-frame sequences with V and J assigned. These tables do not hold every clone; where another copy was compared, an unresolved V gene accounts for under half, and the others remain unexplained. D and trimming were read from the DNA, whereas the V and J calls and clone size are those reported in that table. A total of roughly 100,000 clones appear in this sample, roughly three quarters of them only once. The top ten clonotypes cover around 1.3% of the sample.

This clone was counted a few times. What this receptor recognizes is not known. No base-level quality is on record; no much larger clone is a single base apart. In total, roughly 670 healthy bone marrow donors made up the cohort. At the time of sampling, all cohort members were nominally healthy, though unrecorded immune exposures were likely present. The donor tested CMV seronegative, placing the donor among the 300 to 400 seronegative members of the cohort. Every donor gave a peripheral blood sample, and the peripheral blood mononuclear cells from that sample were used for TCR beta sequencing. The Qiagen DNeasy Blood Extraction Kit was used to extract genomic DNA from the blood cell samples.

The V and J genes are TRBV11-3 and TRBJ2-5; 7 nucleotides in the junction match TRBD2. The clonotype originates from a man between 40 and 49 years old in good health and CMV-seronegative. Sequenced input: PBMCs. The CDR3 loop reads CASRERGQETQYF. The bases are TGTGCCAGCAGAGAGCGGGGACAAGAGACCCAGTACTTC.